The entry below gives a single TCR beta chain sequence along with its context. Its antigen is unknown. These data belong to a study of shared clonotypes between healthy human individuals. Overall study results and limits: For naive CD4 cells, around 5% of clonotypes were shared across a few donors.

V was shortened by 3 bases and J by 8 bases, with 10 bases between the two germline ends. The germline V gene has CDR1 LGHNA and CDR2 YNFKEQ. The length of the CDR3 is 13 residues. Naive CD8 cells comprised CD45RO-negative, CCR7-positively selected cells, excluding terminally differentiated effector memory CD45RA+ cells. Sequencing was performed with immunoSEQ multiplex PCR; in TCRdb, only in-frame clones are kept and a portion is missing. This sample carries over 2 million clones, about 95% of them seen once, and the ten largest clones take 0.9% to 1.3%. This chain joins TRBV4-2 and TRBJ2-2; D is undetermined. This clonotype was sampled from a man between 18 and 29 years old in good health. Sequences were obtained from naive CD8+ T cells sorted from blood. The CDR3 loop reads CASSQELGGELFF. CDR3 nucleotides: TGTGCCAGCAGCCAGGAGCTAGGAGGGGAGCTGTTTTTT.